The rows below give T cell receptor beta chains drawn from one sample of a study of blood T cell repertoires in COVID-19. Assay used: immunoSEQ multiplex PCR; TCRdb lists only in-frame clones, some missing. The table records about 76,000 clones, 86% of them present only once. The specimen was peripheral blood. The source of these receptors is a human donor in a cohort sampled during active COVID-19. Both conserved end residues are part of each CDR3. D genes are given only for firm matches. Only some rows state a clone size, as once, few, many or a class for expanded clones.

d_call: NA
j_call: TRBJ2-2
clone_size: NA
v_call: TRBV6-6
cdr3_nt: TGTGCCAGCAGTCCCGAGGCGCAAGGCGGGGAGCTGTTTTTT
cdr3_aa: CASSPEAQGGELFF

d_call: TRBD2
j_call: TRBJ2-1
clone_size: few
v_call: TRBV30
cdr3_nt: TGTGCCTGGAGTGTAGGTAGACTAGCGGGAGGGCAATCTTACAATGAGCAGTTCTTC
cdr3_aa: CAWSVGRLAGGQSYNEQFF

d_call: TRBD2
j_call: TRBJ2-2
clone_size: NA
v_call: TRBV7-6
cdr3_nt: TGTGCCAGCAGCTTGACTAGCGGGGGGCGGGGCGCCGGGGAGCTGTTTTTT
cdr3_aa: CASSLTSGGRGAGELFF

d_call: NA
j_call: TRBJ1-2
clone_size: NA
v_call: TRBV21-1
cdr3_nt: TGTGCCAGCACCAAGGGGGAGGGCTATGGCTACACCTTC
cdr3_aa: CASTKGEGYGYTF

d_call: NA
j_call: TRBJ1-1
clone_size: NA
v_call: TRBV7-9
cdr3_nt: TGTGCCAGCAGCTTAAATCAGGGTCACACTGAAGCTTTCTTT
cdr3_aa: CASSLNQGHTEAFF

d_call: NA
j_call: TRBJ2-5
clone_size: NA
v_call: TRBV4-2
cdr3_nt: TGTGCCAGCAGCCCCCTAACTGTTAGGGGAGGTGAGACCCAGTACTTC
cdr3_aa: CASSPLTVRGGETQYF

d_call: TRBD1
j_call: TRBJ1-2
clone_size: NA
v_call: TRBV2
cdr3_nt: TGTGCCAGCAAAGGGACAGGGGTCAATGGCTACACCTTC
cdr3_aa: CASKGTGVNGYTF

d_call: TRBD1
j_call: TRBJ2-5
clone_size: NA
v_call: TRBV5-6
cdr3_nt: TGTGCCAGCAGCTTGGTGGACAGGACCACGGGGACCCAGTACTTC
cdr3_aa: CASSLVDRTTGTQYF

d_call: NA
j_call: TRBJ2-2
clone_size: NA
v_call: TRBV21-1
cdr3_nt: TGTGCCAGCAGCTCTTTTATCCTAGCGGGGGGGCATATCGGGGAGCTGTTTTTT
cdr3_aa: CASSSFILAGGHIGELFF

d_call: TRBD2
j_call: TRBJ2-1
clone_size: NA
v_call: TRBV2
cdr3_nt: TGTGCCAGCAGGGGGACTAGCGGGAGCCATGAGCAGTTCTTC
cdr3_aa: CASRGTSGSHEQFF

d_call: NA
j_call: TRBJ2-7
clone_size: once
v_call: TRBV14
cdr3_nt: TGTGCCAGCAGCCATTTGGTACGGAACTACAAGCAGTACTTC
cdr3_aa: CASSHLVRNYKQYF

d_call: NA
j_call: TRBJ1-1
clone_size: NA
v_call: TRBV9
cdr3_nt: TGTGCCAGCAGCCAGGCGGGTGGAGCTGAAGCTTTCTTT
cdr3_aa: CASSQAGGAEAFF

d_call: TRBD1
j_call: TRBJ1-3
clone_size: NA
v_call: TRBV5-1
cdr3_nt: TGCGCCAGCAGCGGAACAACAGGGGGCTCTGGAAACACCATATATTTT
cdr3_aa: CASSGTTGGSGNTIYF

d_call: NA
j_call: TRBJ2-2
clone_size: NA
v_call: TRBV27
cdr3_nt: TGTGCCAGCAGGTCCCCGGGGACCGGGGAGCTGTTTTTT
cdr3_aa: CASRSPGTGELFF

d_call: TRBD1
j_call: TRBJ2-7
clone_size: few
v_call: TRBV5-6
cdr3_nt: TGTGCCAGCAGCCCGACAGGGGGAAAGTCCCGATACGAGCAGTACTTC
cdr3_aa: CASSPTGGKSRYEQYF

d_call: NA
j_call: TRBJ1-3
clone_size: NA
v_call: TRBV6-6
cdr3_nt: TGTGCCAGCAGTTACTCGCGGGGTAGTGGAAACACCATATATTTT
cdr3_aa: CASSYSRGSGNTIYF

d_call: NA
j_call: TRBJ1-3
clone_size: NA
v_call: TRBV9
cdr3_nt: TGTGCCAGCAGCTCCCGGGGGTCTGTGTATGGAAACACCATATATTTT
cdr3_aa: CASSSRGSVYGNTIYF

d_call: TRBD1
j_call: TRBJ2-2
clone_size: NA
v_call: TRBV5-6
cdr3_nt: TGTGCCAGCCGCATGGGACAGGGGAACACCGGGGAGCTGTTTTTT
cdr3_aa: CASRMGQGNTGELFF

d_call: TRBD1
j_call: TRBJ2-7
clone_size: NA
v_call: TRBV10-1
cdr3_nt: TGCGCCAGCAGTGAGTCAAGAGGGGGCAGCTCCTACGAGCAGTACTTC
cdr3_aa: CASSESRGGSSYEQYF

d_call: NA
j_call: TRBJ1-2
clone_size: NA
v_call: TRBV5-1
cdr3_nt: TGCGCCAGCAGCTTGGATCGTGGGGGGTCACGAGGCTACACCTTC
cdr3_aa: CASSLDRGGSRGYTF

d_call: TRBD1
j_call: TRBJ2-7
clone_size: NA
v_call: TRBV7-2
cdr3_nt: TGTGCCAGCAGCTCCCGACAGGGTAACGGTCAGCAGTACTTC
cdr3_aa: CASSSRQGNGQQYF

d_call: NA
j_call: TRBJ1-4
clone_size: NA
v_call: TRBV28
cdr3_nt: TGTGCCAGCAGTTCCCTACCCCTGACAGGCCCTAATGAAAAACTGTTTTTT
cdr3_aa: CASSSLPLTGPNEKLFF

d_call: TRBD1
j_call: TRBJ1-1
clone_size: NA
v_call: TRBV5-1
cdr3_nt: TGCGCCAGCAGCCAGCAGGGGGTGAACACTGAAGCTTTCTTT
cdr3_aa: CASSQQGVNTEAFF

d_call: NA
j_call: TRBJ2-3
clone_size: NA
v_call: TRBV6-1
cdr3_nt: TGTGCCAGCAGTGAACAGGGGTTCACAGATACGCAGTATTTT
cdr3_aa: CASSEQGFTDTQYF

d_call: NA
j_call: TRBJ2-7
clone_size: NA
v_call: TRBV19
cdr3_nt: TGTGCCAGTAGTCCAAGCCGGAGCTTCTACGAGCAGTACTTC
cdr3_aa: CASSPSRSFYEQYF

d_call: TRBD1
j_call: TRBJ2-7
clone_size: once
v_call: TRBV10-3
cdr3_nt: TGTGCCATCAGGGGGGGACAGGGGGAGGTCTACGAGCAGTACTTC
cdr3_aa: CAIRGGQGEVYEQYF

d_call: TRBD2
j_call: TRBJ2-5
clone_size: NA
v_call: TRBV28
cdr3_nt: TGTGCCAGCAGCCCCGGGGGGTCGTACCAAGAGACCCAGTACTTC
cdr3_aa: CASSPGGSYQETQYF

d_call: TRBD1
j_call: TRBJ2-7
clone_size: NA
v_call: TRBV15
cdr3_nt: TGTGCCACCAGCAGAACACCGGACAGGGGCATTGTGGAATACTTC
cdr3_aa: CATSRTPDRGIVEYF

d_call: NA
j_call: TRBJ1-6
clone_size: NA
v_call: TRBV7-2
cdr3_nt: TGTGCCAGCAGCCCCATACCCACAGGGATGGGATCACCCCTCCACTTT
cdr3_aa: CASSPIPTGMGSPLHF

d_call: NA
j_call: TRBJ2-7
clone_size: NA
v_call: TRBV9
cdr3_nt: TGTGCCAGCAGCGTAGGTGGGAGCTACGAGCAGTACTTC
cdr3_aa: CASSVGGSYEQYF

d_call: NA
j_call: TRBJ1-1
clone_size: NA
v_call: TRBV10-3
cdr3_nt: TGTGCCCTAGTAATCGGACAAGTAGCTTTCTTT
cdr3_aa: CALVIGQVAFF

d_call: TRBD2
j_call: TRBJ2-1
clone_size: NA
v_call: TRBV3-1/TRBV3-2
cdr3_nt: TGTGCCAGCAGCCAGGGATTAGCGGGGTGGAGTGAGCAGTTCTTC
cdr3_aa: CASSQGLAGWSEQFF

d_call: TRBD2
j_call: TRBJ2-7
clone_size: NA
v_call: TRBV5-4
cdr3_nt: TGTGCCAGCAGCTCCGGGACTAGCGGTTACGAGCAGTACTTC
cdr3_aa: CASSSGTSGYEQYF

d_call: TRBD1
j_call: TRBJ2-7
clone_size: NA
v_call: TRBV6-6
cdr3_nt: TGTGCCAGCAGTTACTCGGACAGGGGGATTGAGCAGTACTTC
cdr3_aa: CASSYSDRGIEQYF

d_call: TRBD2
j_call: TRBJ2-1
clone_size: NA
v_call: TRBV4-3
cdr3_nt: TGCGCCAGCAGCCAATTAGCGGGGGAGTACAATGAGCAGTTCTTC
cdr3_aa: CASSQLAGEYNEQFF

d_call: NA
j_call: TRBJ1-1
clone_size: NA
v_call: TRBV9
cdr3_nt: TGTGCCAGCAGCGTAGGTTCCTACTCGAACACTGAAGCTTTCTTT
cdr3_aa: CASSVGSYSNTEAFF

d_call: TRBD1
j_call: TRBJ1-3
clone_size: NA
v_call: TRBV10-3
cdr3_nt: TGTGCCATCAGCGGACAGGGCACGGACACCATATATTTT
cdr3_aa: CAISGQGTDTIYF

d_call: TRBD1
j_call: TRBJ1-6
clone_size: few
v_call: TRBV5-1
cdr3_nt: TGCGCCAGCAGCCAACGGACAGGGTGGGATTCACCCCTCCACTTT
cdr3_aa: CASSQRTGWDSPLHF

d_call: TRBD2
j_call: TRBJ2-1
clone_size: NA
v_call: TRBV13
cdr3_nt: TGTGCCAGCAGGGGCCGGGGGGGCACTGAGCAGTTCTTC
cdr3_aa: CASRGRGGTEQFF

d_call: TRBD1
j_call: TRBJ1-1
clone_size: NA
v_call: TRBV5-1
cdr3_nt: TGCGCCAGCAGCGGGGCAGGGGGTGCCGCAGGTACTGAAGCTTTCTTT
cdr3_aa: CASSGAGGAAGTEAFF

d_call: NA
j_call: TRBJ1-5
clone_size: NA
v_call: TRBV10-3
cdr3_nt: TGTGCCATCAGTGAGACCGCGAATCAGCCCCAGCATTTT
cdr3_aa: CAISETANQPQHF

d_call: TRBD1
j_call: TRBJ2-7
clone_size: once
v_call: TRBV4-3
cdr3_nt: TGCGCCAGCAGCCAACTCGACAGGGGTTCCTACGAGCAGTACTTC
cdr3_aa: CASSQLDRGSYEQYF

d_call: TRBD1
j_call: TRBJ1-4
clone_size: NA
v_call: TRBV2
cdr3_nt: TGTGCCAGCTCGGGACAGGGACGCGAAAAACTGTTTTTT
cdr3_aa: CASSGQGREKLFF

d_call: NA
j_call: TRBJ2-7
clone_size: few
v_call: TRBV3-1/TRBV3-2
cdr3_nt: TGTGCCAGCAGCCAAGGCGAAGGGGACTACGAGCAGTACTTC
cdr3_aa: CASSQGEGDYEQYF

d_call: NA
j_call: TRBJ1-1
clone_size: once
v_call: TRBV5-6
cdr3_nt: TGTGCCAGCTATAAAAGGGAGATGAACACTGAAGCTTTCTTT
cdr3_aa: CASYKREMNTEAFF

d_call: NA
j_call: TRBJ1-2
clone_size: NA
v_call: TRBV25-1
cdr3_nt: TGTGCCAGCAGTGAACCACAGGAGACCTATGGCTACACCTTC
cdr3_aa: CASSEPQETYGYTF

d_call: TRBD1
j_call: TRBJ2-1
clone_size: NA
v_call: TRBV7-2
cdr3_nt: TGTGCCAGCAGCAAAGGCAGGGGGCGCAATGAGCAGTTCTTC
cdr3_aa: CASSKGRGRNEQFF

d_call: TRBD1
j_call: TRBJ1-1
clone_size: few
v_call: TRBV2
cdr3_nt: TGTGCCAGGGGGCGTACAGGGGGTGCATCTGAAGCTTTCTTT
cdr3_aa: CARGRTGGASEAFF

d_call: TRBD1
j_call: TRBJ2-7
clone_size: few
v_call: TRBV2
cdr3_nt: TGTGCCAGCAGGACCGGGACAGGGTCCTACGAGCAGTACTTC
cdr3_aa: CASRTGTGSYEQYF

d_call: TRBD2
j_call: TRBJ2-7
clone_size: NA
v_call: TRBV4-2
cdr3_nt: TGTGCCAGCAGCCAAGGTCTAGCGGGAGGGCCGGACGAGCAGTACTTC
cdr3_aa: CASSQGLAGGPDEQYF

d_call: NA
j_call: TRBJ1-1
clone_size: NA
v_call: TRBV7-6
cdr3_nt: TGTGCCAGCAGCTTTAATCGGGGGGGAAGCACTGAAGCTTTCTTT
cdr3_aa: CASSFNRGGSTEAFF